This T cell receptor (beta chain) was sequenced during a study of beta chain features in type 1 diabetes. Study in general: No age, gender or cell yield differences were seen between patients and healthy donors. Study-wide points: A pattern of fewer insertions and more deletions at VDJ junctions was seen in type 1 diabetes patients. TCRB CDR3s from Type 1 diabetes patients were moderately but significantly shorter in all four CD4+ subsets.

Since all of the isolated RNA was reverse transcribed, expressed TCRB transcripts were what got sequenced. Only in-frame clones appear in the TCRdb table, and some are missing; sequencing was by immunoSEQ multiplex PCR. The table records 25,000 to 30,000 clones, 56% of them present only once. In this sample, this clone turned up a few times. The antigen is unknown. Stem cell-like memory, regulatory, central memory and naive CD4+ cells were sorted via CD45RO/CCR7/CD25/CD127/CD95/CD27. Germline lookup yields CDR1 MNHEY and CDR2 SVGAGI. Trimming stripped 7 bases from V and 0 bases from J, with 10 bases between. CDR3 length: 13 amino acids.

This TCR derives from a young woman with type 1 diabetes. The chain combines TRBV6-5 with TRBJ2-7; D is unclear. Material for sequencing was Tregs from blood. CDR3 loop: CASNPYSSYEQYF. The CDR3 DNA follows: TGTGCCAGCAACCCGTATAGCTCCTACGAGCAGTACTTC.